These 21 T cell receptor beta chains were all obtained from the same sample, sequenced in a study of blood T cell repertoires in COVID-19. The method was immunoSEQ multiplex PCR; TCRdb's version includes in-frame clones alone and lacks a portion of them. Among almost 200,000 clones listed, around 90% were seen once. The specimen sequenced was PBMCs or T cells enriched from blood (not recorded which). The receptors were gathered from a woman aged 18-29 years who had recovered from COVID-19.

The chain has TRBV6-5 and TRBJ2-7, with TRBD1 identical over 7 bases. The CDR3 is 14 residues long. Germline V gene data show CDR1 as MNHEY and CDR2 as SVGAGI. V shed 5 bases and J 3 bases; nucleotides not matched to a gene: 7. The CDR3 DNA is TGTGCCAGCAGTCCCACCGGGACAGACTACGAGCAGTACTTC. Encoded protein: CASSPTGTDYEQYF.

Note on this clone: Other DNA sequences in this specimen translate into the identical CDR3. The rearrangement joins TRBV5-1 to TRBJ1-2, with D possibly TRBD1 on 5 matching bases. The CDR3 consists of 13 residues. Germline lookup yields CDR1 SGHRS and CDR2 YFSETQ. V was shortened by 2 bases and J by 3 bases, with 8 bases between the two germline ends. CDR3 coding DNA: TGCGCCAGCAGCTTCCTGACAGACTATGGCTACACCTTC. Encoded protein: CASSFLTDYGYTF.

The chain carries TRBV19 and TRBJ1-4; possible D gene TRBD1, 6 bases. Trimming shortened V by 6 bases and J by 2 bases, and 13 bases separated the two germline ends. The CDR3 is 15 residues long. Germline V gene lookup returns CDR1 LNHDA and CDR2 SQIVND (reference sequence). The CDR3 loop is CASRPRQATNEKLFF. CDR3 bases: TGTGCCAGTAGACCAAGACAGGCGACTAATGAAAAACTGTTTTTT. Full variable domain (outside the CDR3, taken from reference TRBV19 and TRBJ1-4): DGGITQSPKYLFRKEGQNVTLSCEQNLNHDAMYWYRQDPGQGLRLIYYSQIVNDFQKGDIAEGYSVSREKKESFPLTVTSAQKNPTAFYLCASRPRQATNEKLFFGSGTQLSVL.

The V and J genes are TRBV20-1 and TRBJ1-1; no reliable D call. Looked up from germline, CDR1 is DFQATT and CDR2 is SNEGSKA (reference sequence). CDR3 length: 11 amino acids. Trimming left V 3 bases short and J 8 bases short, with 10 bases between. CDR3 nucleotides: TGCAGTGCTAGCGGCTTCGGGGAAGCTTTCTTT. Its protein is CSASGFGEAFF.

This clone was counted a single time. V is TRBV28 and J is TRBJ2-4, with D maybe TRBD1 (8 bases). This CDR3 region has 15 residues. Germline CDR1 and CDR2: MDHEN and SYDVKM. Trimming removed 5 bases from V and 6 bases from J, with 17 bases in between. This CDR3 reads CASSHWTGRGNIQYF. The CDR3 DNA reads TGTGCCAGCAGTCATTGGACAGGGAGGGGAAACATTCAGTACTTC. Together with reference TRBV28 and TRBJ2-4, the CDR3 gives the full variable domain: DVKVTQSSRYLVKRTGEKVFLECVQDMDHENMFWYRQDPGLGLRLIYFSYDVKMKEKGDIPEGYSVSREKKERFSLILESASTNQTSMYLCASSHWTGRGNIQYFGAGTRLSVL.

This clone was detected only once. The V gene is TRBV6-5, the J gene TRBJ1-1; unclear D gene. Germline lookup yields CDR1 MNHEY and CDR2 SVGAGI. The CDR3 is made up of 15 amino acids. V was clipped by 6 bases and J by 0 bases, with 14 bases between them. In DNA, the CDR3 is TGTGCCAGCAGCCCACGCCCGGGGTTGAACACTGAAGCTTTCTTT. It is translated as CASSPRPGLNTEAFF.

The chain combines TRBV19 with TRBJ1-1, with 10 bases fitting TRBD1. This CDR3 is 14 amino acids long. Per germline, CDR1 LNHDA and CDR2 SQIVND (reference sequence). V was clipped by 4 bases and J by 5 bases; unmatched bases: 4. The CDR3: CASSTWTGGTEAFF. CDR3 nucleotide sequence: TGTGCCAGTAGTACCTGGACAGGGGGAACTGAAGCTTTCTTT.

The J gene is TRBJ2-2, the V gene TRBV11-2; 9 nucleotides agree with TRBD1. The CDR3 is 18 residues long. Trimming at V came to 2 bases and at J to 4 bases, leaving 11 bases not matched to a gene. Germline values: CDR1 SGHAT, CDR2 FQNNGV. CDR3 region: CASSLFHGTGPVTGELFF. CDR3 coding DNA: TGTGCCAGCAGCTTATTTCACGGGACAGGGCCGGTCACCGGGGAGCTGTTTTTT.

CDR3 nucleotide sequence: TGTGCCAGCAGCCCCTGGCCCCTCGATGGCTACACCTTC. Its protein is CASSPWPLDGYTF. The chain couples TRBV2 to TRBJ1-2; D is uncertain. Germline assignment: CDR1 SNHLY and CDR2 FYNNEI. CDR3 length equals 13 residues. V lost 6 bases and J lost 6, with 14 bases in between.

This rearrangement joins TRBV19 to TRBJ2-4, with 11 bases lining up with TRBD1. V shed 5 bases, J shed 9 bases, and the junction held 6 bases outside the gene matches. The CDR3 runs to 14 residues. Germline V gene data show CDR1 as LNHDA and CDR2 as SQIVND (reference sequence). The DNA for the CDR3 is TGTGCCAGTAGTCCCGGGACAGGGGGAGTCATTCAGTACTTC. Its protein is CASSPGTGGVIQYF.

V gene TRBV2 combines with J gene TRBJ2-1, with D perhaps TRBD1 (6 bases). V lost 7 bases, J lost 7 bases, and 20 bases lay in between. The CDR3 extends over 15 amino acids. Germline CDR1 and CDR2: SNHLY and FYNNEI. For the CDR3, the DNA is TGTGCCAGCAAAGGGACATCGGGGAGACGGAATGAGCAGTTCTTC. Encoded protein: CASKGTSGRRNEQFF.

V usage is TRBV30 and J usage is TRBJ2-2; unclear D gene. V shed 1 base and J shed 0 bases, with 6 bases lying between them. CDR1 GTSNPN and CDR2 SVGIG come from the germline V gene (reference sequence). This CDR3 contains 14 residues. CDR3 nucleotides: TGTGCCTGGAGTGCACAGACGAACACCGGGGAGCTGTTTTTT. It yields the protein CAWSAQTNTGELFF.

This sequence joins TRBV30 and TRBJ1-1; possible D gene TRBD1, 5 bases. Germline V lookup: CDR1 GTSNPN, CDR2 SVGIG (reference sequence). The length of the CDR3 is 14 residues. V lost 5 bases to trimming and J lost 0 bases, with 13 bases between them. Here the CDR3 reads CAWGMGGMNTEAFF. CDR3 coding DNA: TGTGCCTGGGGCATGGGGGGAATGAACACTGAAGCTTTCTTT.

The J gene is TRBJ2-7, the V gene TRBV27; maybe TRBD1 (5 bases). V was trimmed by 6 bases and J by 0 bases, leaving 15 bases between them. The length of the CDR3 is 15 residues. Germline V gene data show CDR1 as MNHEY and CDR2 as SMNVEV (reference sequence). The DNA of the CDR3 is TGTGCCAGCAGCCCAAGAAGGGGAAGCTCCTACGAGCAGTACTTC. It encodes CASSPRRGSSYEQYF.

CDR3 protein: CASRRGNTEAFF. CDR3 nucleotide sequence: TGTGCCAGCAGACGGGGGAACACTGAAGCTTTCTTT. The genes are TRBV6-6 and TRBJ1-1; no clear D. The CDR3 has 12 amino acids. Germline V CDR1 and CDR2: MNHNY, SVGAGI (reference sequence). V was trimmed by 6 bases and J by 1 base, leaving 6 bases between them.

The rearrangement uses TRBV5-1 and TRBJ1-2; D is perhaps TRBD1 (5 bases). V shed 0 bases and J shed 2 bases, with 11 bases lying between them. Germline lookup yields CDR1 SGHRS and CDR2 YFSETQ. This CDR3 has 15 amino acids. Written as DNA, the CDR3 is TGCGCCAGCAGCTTGGCGGGACTGAAGAACTATGGCTACACCTTC. This sequence encodes CASSLAGLKNYGYTF.

The rearrangement links TRBV5-1 to TRBJ2-1; no clear D gene. The CDR3 extends over 13 amino acids. The germline V gene encodes CDR1 SGHRS and CDR2 YFSETQ. The germline V and J ends were trimmed by 4 bases and 5 bases, with 10 bases remaining between them. CDR3 nucleotides: TGCGCCAGCAGCATCAACACTAACAATGAGCAGTTCTTC. Amino acid sequence: CASSINTNNEQFF.

V is TRBV24-1 and J is TRBJ2-2; D is unclear. Germline values: CDR1 KGHDR, CDR2 SFDVKD. The CDR3 is 12 amino acids. Trimming stripped 4 bases from V and 10 bases from J, with 9 bases between. The CDR3 nucleotides are TGTGCCACCAGTGAGGTAGGAGAGGAGCTGTTTTTT. This codes for CATSEVGEELFF.

The rearrangement uses TRBV5-1 and TRBJ2-7; 8 positions match TRBD1. Germline V CDR1 and CDR2: SGHRS, YFSETQ. This CDR3 is built from 15 residues. The V segment lost 0 bases and the J segment 4 bases; nucleotides outside the gene matches: 6. CDR3: CASSLASGGEYEQYF. CDR3 DNA sequence: TGCGCCAGCAGCTTGGCCTCAGGGGGCGAGTACGAGCAGTACTTC.

A single count supports this clone. The genes are TRBV14 and TRBJ1-1, with D possibly matching TRBD1 (6 bases). The CDR3 covers 16 residues. The germline gives CDR1 SGHDN, CDR2 FVKESK. With 0 bases removed from V and 7 bases from J, the gap between germline ends came to 18 bases. In DNA, the CDR3 is TGTGCCAGCAGCCAAGAAAGATTTAACAGGGTGAATGAAGCTTTCTTT. It encodes CASSQERFNRVNEAFF.

This clone was found a few times. The rearrangement joins TRBV6-1 to TRBJ1-4; 9 bases are a match to TRBD1. V trimming: 4 bases; J trimming: 6 bases; junction bases outside the gene matches: 9. This CDR3 region has 16 residues. Germline V lookup: CDR1 MNHNS, CDR2 SASEGT. DNA for the CDR3: TGTGCCAGCAGTGGAGCGGACAGGGGAGGATATGAAAAACTGTTTTTT. It yields the protein CASSGADRGGYEKLFF.